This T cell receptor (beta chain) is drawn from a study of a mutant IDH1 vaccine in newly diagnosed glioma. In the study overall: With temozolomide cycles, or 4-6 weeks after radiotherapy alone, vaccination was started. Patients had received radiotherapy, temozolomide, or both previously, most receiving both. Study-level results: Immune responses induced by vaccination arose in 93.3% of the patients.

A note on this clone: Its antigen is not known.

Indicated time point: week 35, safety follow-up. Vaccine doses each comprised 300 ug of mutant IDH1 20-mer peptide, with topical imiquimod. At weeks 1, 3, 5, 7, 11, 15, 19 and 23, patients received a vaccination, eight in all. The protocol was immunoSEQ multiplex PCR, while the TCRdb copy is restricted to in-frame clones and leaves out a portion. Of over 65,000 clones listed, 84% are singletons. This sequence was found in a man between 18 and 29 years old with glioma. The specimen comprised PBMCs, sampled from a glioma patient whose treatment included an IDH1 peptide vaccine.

The CDR3 spells CASSRVGTGGQPQHF. In nucleotides, the CDR3 is TGTGCCAGTAGTAGGGTGGGGACAGGGGGTCAGCCCCAGCATTTT. The J gene is TRBJ1-5, the V gene TRBV19; 11 bases match TRBD1. Trimming at V came to 4 bases and at J to 6 bases, leaving 5 bases not matched to a gene. CDR1 and CDR2 from the germline V gene are LNHDA and SQIVND (reference sequence). CDR3 length equals 15 residues.